The clone carrying this TCR beta chain showed up just a few times. What it binds is unknown. A sample-barcoded 5' primer and a J-beta primer mix were used in a second PCR of roughly 6 to 11 cycles. Unique molecular identifiers of 12 random nucleotides labeled each cDNA. A single record per CDR3 protein comes from TCRdb applying MiXCR to the 5' RACE reads. Seen here are approximately 1.5 million distinct CDR3 sequences, about 35% observed once, and the top ten hold around 11%. This sample is part of a study of blood T cells in healthy people across ages. Study-wide points: TCR beta diversity tracked closely with naive T cell percentage.

The germline V gene encodes CDR1 SEHNR and CDR2 FQNEAQ (reference sequence). The CDR3 has 16 amino acids. V was shortened by 3 bases and J by 5 bases, with 19 bases between the two germline ends. The chain is built from TRBV7-9 and TRBJ2-5; perhaps TRBD1 as D (7 bases). Sequences were obtained from blood. This receptor was taken from a young woman in good health. The CDR3 sequence is CASSFSGQGGWETQYF. CDR3 sequence (DNA): TGTGCCAGCAGCTTTTCGGGTCAGGGGGGTTGGGAGACCCAGTACTTC.